This T cell receptor beta chain originates from a study of T cell responses to AZD1222 COVID-19 vaccine. General observations from the study: Donors in the cohort were predominantly white British and more often female, and clonal diversity was possibly underestimated.

About this clone itself: Its specificity is unknown.

The protocol was immunoSEQ multiplex PCR, while the TCRdb copy is restricted to in-frame clones and leaves out a portion. The table lists about 140,000 clones, approximately 86% of them singletons. V lost 5 bases and J lost 0; bases outside the gene matches: 8. Germline V gives CDR1 LNHDA, CDR2 SQIVND (reference sequence). The CDR3 has 17 amino acids. This chain uses TRBV19 with TRBJ1-1; 11 bases are a match to TRBD1. This sequence originates from an adult in good health. The source was peripheral blood, collected on day 0 of AZD1222 vaccination. CDR3 DNA sequence: TGTGCCAGTAGTGTGAGGTGGACAGGGGGCTTGAACACTGAAGCTTTCTTT. This encodes CASSVRWTGGLNTEAFF.